The entry that follows covers one T cell receptor beta chain sequence. Its antigen is unidentified. These data come from a study of T cells in lung cancer brain metastases. On the study more broadly: Among the roughly 21 patients, seventeen reported tobacco use, median around 37 pack-years. Most patients, about 90% of the roughly 20, got no therapy between primary and metastasis resection. Study-wide points: Effects of preoperative corticosteroids on T cell infiltration in brain metastases could not be controlled.

Germline V gene data show CDR1 as MGHRA and CDR2 as YSYEKL. The CDR3 has 13 amino acids. V gave up 3 bases and J gave up 6 bases; unmatched junction bases: 4. Guided by marked H&E slides, tumor areas were macrodissected from roughly five unstained, deparaffinized 10 um sections. TCRdb's table, derived via immunoSEQ multiplex PCR, lists solely in-frame clones and lacks some. The sample shows 2,000 to 3,000 clones, under 95% of them seen only once. The chain couples TRBV4-1 to TRBJ1-2; 7 bases fit TRBD1. This TCR derives from a man aged 70 or older with non-small cell lung cancer that had spread to the brain. Material: tumor tissue from a brain metastasis. CDR3 amino acids: CASSQRGLDGYTF. The CDR3 DNA reads as TGCGCCAGCAGCCAGAGGGGGCTGGATGGCTACACCTTC.